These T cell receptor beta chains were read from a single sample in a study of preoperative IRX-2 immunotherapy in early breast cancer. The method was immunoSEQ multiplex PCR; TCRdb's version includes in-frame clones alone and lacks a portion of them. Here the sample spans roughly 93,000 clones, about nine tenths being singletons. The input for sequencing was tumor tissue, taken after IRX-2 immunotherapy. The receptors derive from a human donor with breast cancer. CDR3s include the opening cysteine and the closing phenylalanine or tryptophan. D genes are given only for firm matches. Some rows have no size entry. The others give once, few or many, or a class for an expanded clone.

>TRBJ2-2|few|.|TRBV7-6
CASSSKTKDNTGELFF
TGTGCCAGCAGCTCGAAGACTAAAGATAACACCGGGGAGCTGTTTTTT
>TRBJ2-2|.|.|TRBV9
CASSVVGETGELFF
TGTGCCAGCAGTGTGGTAGGGGAGACCGGGGAGCTGTTTTTT
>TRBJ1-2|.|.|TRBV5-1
CASSSGTSGTVYTF
TGCGCCAGCAGCTCAGGGACATCAGGGACTGTCTACACCTTC
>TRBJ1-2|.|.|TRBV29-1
CSVDGQPGGYGYTF
TGCAGCGTTGACGGCCAACCGGGGGGCTATGGCTACACCTTC
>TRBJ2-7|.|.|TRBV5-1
CASSLAEGGGRYEQYF
TGCGCCAGCAGCTTGGCCGAGGGGGGAGGGCGGTACGAGCAGTACTTC
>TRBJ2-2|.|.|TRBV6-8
CAISATPVAGELFF
TGTGCCATCAGCGCCACCCCTGTGGCCGGGGAGCTGTTTTTT
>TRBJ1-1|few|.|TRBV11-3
CASSFEAMNTEAFF
TGTGCCAGCAGCTTTGAGGCGATGAACACTGAAGCTTTCTTT
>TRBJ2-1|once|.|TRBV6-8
CVSSDRGLYNEQFF
TGTGTCAGCAGTGACCGCGGCTTGTACAATGAGCAGTTCTTC
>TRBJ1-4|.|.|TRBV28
CASNMRGTAKLFF
TGTGCCAGCAACATGCGGGGGACTGCAAAACTGTTTTTT
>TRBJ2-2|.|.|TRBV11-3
CASSSARMKDTGELFF
TGTGCCAGCAGCTCCGCCCGTATGAAGGACACCGGGGAGCTGTTTTTT
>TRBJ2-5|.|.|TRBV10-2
CASSGQQETQYF
TGCGCCAGCAGTGGACAACAAGAGACCCAGTACTTC
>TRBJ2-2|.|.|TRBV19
CASSSYSRNTGELFF
TGTGCCAGTAGTAGCTACTCGCGTAACACCGGGGAGCTGTTTTTT
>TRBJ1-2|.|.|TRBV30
CAFHEWGRLDGYTF
TGTGCCTTTCACGAATGGGGCAGACTAGATGGCTACACCTTC
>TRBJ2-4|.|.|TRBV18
CASSLIRSNRRIDGSKNIQYF
TGTGCCAGCTCACTAATCCGGAGTAACAGGAGGATTGACGGGTCCAAAAACATTCAGTACTTC
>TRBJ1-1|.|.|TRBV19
CASSKSGVLGTEAFF
TGTGCCAGTAGTAAATCGGGGGTTTTAGGCACTGAAGCTTTCTTT
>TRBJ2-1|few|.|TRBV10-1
CASSDGDNEQFF
TGCGCCAGCAGTGATGGTGACAATGAGCAGTTCTTC
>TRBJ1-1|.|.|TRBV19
CASSINFAGANTEAFF
TGTGCCAGTAGTATCAACTTCGCGGGGGCGAACACTGAAGCTTTCTTT
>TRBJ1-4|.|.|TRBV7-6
CASSSLPRATNEKLFF
TGTGCCAGCAGCTCCCTCCCACGGGCAACTAATGAAAAACTGTTTTTT
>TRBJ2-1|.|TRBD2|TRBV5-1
CASSLLAGSNNEQFF
TGCGCCAGCAGCTTATTAGCGGGATCAAACAATGAGCAGTTCTTC
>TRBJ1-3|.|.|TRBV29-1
CSAIPGNSGNTIYF
TGCAGCGCCATCCCAGGGAACTCTGGAAACACCATATATTTT
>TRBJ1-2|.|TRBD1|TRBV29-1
CSAQGQPFGAGYTF
TGCAGCGCTCAGGGACAGCCCTTTGGGGCTGGCTACACCTTC
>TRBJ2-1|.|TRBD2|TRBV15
CATSRPIRGLAGPSYNEQFF
TGTGCCACCAGCAGACCTATTAGGGGACTAGCGGGGCCCTCCTACAATGAGCAGTTCTTC
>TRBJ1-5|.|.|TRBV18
CASSQDPRPISNQPQHF
TGTGCCAGCTCACAGGACCCCCGACCGATTAGCAATCAGCCCCAGCATTTT
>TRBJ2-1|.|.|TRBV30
CAWSWTAYNEQFF
TGTGCCTGGAGTTGGACAGCCTACAATGAGCAGTTCTTC